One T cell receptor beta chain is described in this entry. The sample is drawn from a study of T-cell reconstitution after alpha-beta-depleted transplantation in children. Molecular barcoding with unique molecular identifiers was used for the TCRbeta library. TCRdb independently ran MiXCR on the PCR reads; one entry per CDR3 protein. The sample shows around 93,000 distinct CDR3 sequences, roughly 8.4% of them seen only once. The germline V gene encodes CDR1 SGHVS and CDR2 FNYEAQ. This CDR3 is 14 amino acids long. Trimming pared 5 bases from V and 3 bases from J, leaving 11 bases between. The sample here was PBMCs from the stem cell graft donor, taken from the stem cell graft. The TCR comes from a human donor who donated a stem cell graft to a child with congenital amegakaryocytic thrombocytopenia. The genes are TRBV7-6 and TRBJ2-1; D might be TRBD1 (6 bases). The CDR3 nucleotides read TGTGCCAGCAGCCAACAGGGAGTCTACAATGAGCAGTTCTTC. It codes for CASSQQGVYNEQFF.